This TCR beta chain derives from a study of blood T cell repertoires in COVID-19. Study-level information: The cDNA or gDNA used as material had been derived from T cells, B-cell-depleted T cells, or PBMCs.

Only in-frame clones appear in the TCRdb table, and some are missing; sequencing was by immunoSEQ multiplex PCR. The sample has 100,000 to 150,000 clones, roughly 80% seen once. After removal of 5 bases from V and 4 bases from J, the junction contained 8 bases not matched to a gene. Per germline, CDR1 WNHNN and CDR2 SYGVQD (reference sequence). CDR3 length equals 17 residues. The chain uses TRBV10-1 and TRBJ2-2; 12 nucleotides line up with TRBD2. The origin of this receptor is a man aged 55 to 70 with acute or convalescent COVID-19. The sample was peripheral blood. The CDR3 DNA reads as TGCGCCAGCAGTCCGAACGGACTAGCGGGAACCACCGGGGAGCTGTTTTTT. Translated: CASSPNGLAGTTGELFF.